Below, 27 T cell receptor beta chains from the same sample are listed, as sequenced in a study of T-cell reconstitution after alpha-beta-depleted transplantation in children. Unique molecular identifiers were incorporated during preparation of the TCRbeta library. TCRdb re-called the PCR reads with MiXCR, one entry per CDR3 protein. The sample includes under 300,000 distinct CDR3 sequences, 9.5% to 13% of them seen just once. Material: peripheral blood, obtained 180 days after TCRalphabeta/CD19-depleted stem cell transplant. All receptors derive from a male patient aged 2-10 years who had a stem cell transplant for chronic granulomatous disease, so the T cells may come from the graft donor.

For this clonotype: This may be a read error, as it is one base from a much larger clone. The genes are TRBV7-9 and TRBJ2-7; TRBD2 matches at 8 bases. The CDR3 length is 16 residues. Germline values: CDR1 SEHNR, CDR2 FQNEAQ (reference sequence). This CDR3 reads CASSLKGLAGNYEQSF. The CDR3 nucleotides read TGTGCCAGCAGCTTAAAGGGTCTAGCGGGCAACTACGAGCAGTCCTTC.

Ten or more counts support this clonotype. The V gene is TRBV3-1, the J gene TRBJ2-3; perhaps D is TRBD1 or TRBD2 (5 bases each). Germline loops: CDR1 LGHDT, CDR2 YNNKEL (reference sequence). The CDR3 extends over 21 amino acids. Trimming cost V 1 base and J 0 bases, with 26 bases left between them. The CDR3 is CASSQVPIQWWGSSSTDTQYF. CDR3 sequence (DNA): TGTGCCAGCAGCCAAGTCCCTATTCAGTGGTGGGGGTCCTCTAGCACAGATACGCAGTATTTT.

This clonotype was seen many times. This chain connects TRBV12-3 or TRBV12-4 to TRBJ2-7, with no clear D. Between the trimmed V and J ends, which lost 1 base and 5 bases, there was a span of 15 bases. The CDR3 length is 15 residues. The CDR3 here is CASSLVAYPEHEQYF. The CDR3 DNA follows: TGTGCCAGCAGTTTAGTCGCTTATCCGGAGCACGAGCAGTACTTC.

As concerns this clonotype: A much more abundant neighbour one base away suggests this may be a read error. The DNA of the CDR3 is TGCAGCGGTCAAGTCTCGGACAAGCAGTCCTTC. The encoded protein is CSGQVSDKQSF. The rearrangement links TRBV29-1 to TRBJ2-1, with D perhaps matching TRBD1 (5 bases). Germline values: CDR1 SQVTM, CDR2 ANQGSEA. This CDR3 region has 11 residues.

Regarding this clonotype: This could be a read error, since a much larger clone is one nucleotide away. The chain combines TRBV9 with TRBJ2-6; 7 positions match TRBD1. Germline V gene data show CDR1 as SGDLS and CDR2 as YYNGEE. This CDR3 has 17 amino acids. CDR3 in amino acids: CASSVGQGNSGADVLTF. The CDR3 DNA is TGTGCCAGCAGCGTAGGACAGGGAAACTCTGGGGCCGACGTCCTGACTTTC.

This clonotype was seen many times. This chain joins TRBV20-1 and TRBJ1-2; TRBD1 matches 9 bases. Germline CDR1 and CDR2: DFQATT and SNEGSKA (reference sequence). V trimming: 6 bases; J trimming: 8 bases; junction bases outside the gene matches: 4. This CDR3 region has 11 residues. The CDR3 reads CSARTGEGYTF. For the CDR3, the DNA is TGCAGTGCGAGGACAGGGGAAGGCTACACCTTC.

This clonotype was seen a handful of times. The J gene is TRBJ2-7, the V gene TRBV25-1, with 7 bases lining up with TRBD2. Germline loops: CDR1 MGHDK, CDR2 SYGVNS. The length of the CDR3 is 16 residues. J gave up 2 bases and V 5 bases, and 12 bases lay outside the gene matches. CDR3 protein: CASSRGSSGPTYEQYF. For the CDR3, the DNA is TGTGCCAGCAGTCGTGGATCTAGCGGCCCAACCTACGAGCAGTACTTC.

This clonotype was detected many times. The chain recombines TRBV29-1 with TRBJ2-7, with 12 bases aligning to TRBD2. After removal of 0 bases from V and 7 bases from J, the junction contained 7 bases not matched to a gene. Germline-derived CDR1 and CDR2 are SQVTM and ANQGSEA. This CDR3 is built from 15 residues. The chain's CDR3 is CSVEDRLAGEREQYF. The CDR3 DNA reads as TGCAGCGTTGAAGATCGACTAGCGGGAGAGCGGGAGCAGTACTTC.

This clonotype has just a few counts. The rearrangement uses TRBV5-4 and TRBJ2-3; 9 bases agree with TRBD1. Unmatched junction bases numbered 3, after V lost 6 bases and J lost 1 base. Per germline, CDR1 SGHNT and CDR2 YYREEE (reference sequence). CDR3 size: 14 residues. CDR3 sequence reads: CASIRDRGTDTQYF. The CDR3 DNA reads as TGTGCCAGCATACGGGACAGGGGCACAGATACGCAGTATTTT.

In its sample, this clonotype was seen many times. The rearrangement links TRBV18 to TRBJ2-3; 11 bases agree with TRBD2. The CDR3 consists of 19 residues. Germline lookup yields CDR1 KGHSH and CDR2 LQKENI. With 3 bases clipped from V and 3 bases from J, the junction kept 14 bases outside the gene matches. The CDR3 region is CASSPKSLLAGEITDTQYF. In DNA, the CDR3 is TGTGCCAGCTCACCGAAATCTTTACTAGCGGGAGAGATTACAGATACGCAGTATTTT.

This clonotype was counted ten times or more. The rearrangement uses TRBV20-1 and TRBJ1-3; D is perhaps TRBD1 (6 bases). V shed 0 bases and J shed 3 bases, with 9 bases lying between them. The CDR3 contains 14 residues. Germline V gene lookup returns CDR1 DFQATT and CDR2 SNEGSKA (reference sequence). The CDR3: CSARDHRDGNTIYF. DNA for the CDR3: TGCAGTGCTAGAGATCACAGGGATGGAAACACCATATATTTT.

This clonotype was picked up many times. The rearrangement joins TRBV10-3 to TRBJ1-1, with D possibly TRBD1 on 6 matching bases. CDR1 and CDR2 from the germline V gene are ENHRY and SYGVKD. CDR3 size: 13 residues. Trimming removed 6 bases at V and 4 bases at J, with 12 bases between. The CDR3 here is CAISFSRGTEAFF. The CDR3 nucleotides are TGTGCCATCAGCTTTAGCAGGGGCACTGAAGCTTTCTTT.

This clonotype has a count of ten or more. The J gene is TRBJ2-1, the V gene TRBV20-1; tentatively, D is TRBD2 (5 bases). CDR1 is DFQATT, CDR2 SNEGSKA, per germline (reference sequence). The CDR3 runs to 15 residues. The V end was cut by 1 base, the J end by 0 bases, with 10 bases between. This chain's CDR3 is CSARVSDNSYNEQFF. As DNA, the CDR3 is TGCAGTGCTAGAGTTAGCGACAACTCCTACAATGAGCAGTTCTTC.

In this sample, this clonotype turned up many times. An end of the junction does not agree with germline; a read error may underlie this. This chain uses TRBV15 with TRBJ1-2, with a tentative D call TRBD1 (5 bases). Germline values: CDR1 LNHNV, CDR2 YYDKDF (reference sequence). This CDR3 spans 15 amino acids. The CDR3 loop reads CATSRGRGKNYGYTF. The CDR3 nucleotides read TGTGCCACCAGTAGAGGTCGGGGGAAGAACTATGGCTACACCTTC.

This clonotype came up a few times. It is unclear where the CDR3 begins or ends on the DNA, so no DNA is shown, and the CDR3 is as TCRdb lists it. This rearrangement joins TRBV5-4 to TRBJ1-2; no DNA check was done on the table's D call, TRBD1. The CDR3 has 15 amino acids, counting both end residues. Germline CDR1 is SGHNT and CDR2 is YYREEE (reference sequence). The CDR3 loop is CASSLVRAREEGYTF.

This clonotype has ten or more counts. A much larger clone is a single base away; this may be a read error. The chain joins TRBV12-3 or TRBV12-4 to TRBJ2-7; D might be TRBD1 (5 bases). The V end lost 4 bases, the J end lost 0 bases, and 7 bases lay between the germline ends. The CDR3 consists of 13 residues. The CDR3 protein is CASSYRSSYEQYF. The CDR3 DNA is TGTGCCAGCAGTTACAGGAGCTCCTACGAGCAGTACTTC.

This clonotype was counted at least ten times. This chain joins TRBV5-1 and TRBJ2-6; a possible D gene is TRBD2 (7 bases). Trimming stripped 4 bases from V and 11 bases from J, with 10 bases between. The CDR3 spans 12 residues. CDR1 SGHRS and CDR2 YFSETQ come from the germline V gene. CDR3 residues: CASSGEGDVLTF. The CDR3 nucleotides are TGCGCCAGCAGCGGGGAGGGGGACGTCCTGACTTTC.

Comment on this clonotype: A much larger clone differs by one base, so this may be a read error. The rearrangement uses TRBV7-2 and TRBJ2-7, with 8 bases fitting TRBD1. Germline V gives CDR1 SGHTA, CDR2 FQGNSA. Germline trimming cut 1 base from V and 3 bases from J; bases unmatched to any gene: 8. The length of the CDR3 is 16 residues. The CDR3 loop reads CASSLVVTGAFYEQYF. The CDR3 DNA is TGTGCCAGCAGCTTAGTTGTGACAGGGGCATTCTACGAGCAGTACTTC.

This clonotype was recorded at least ten times. The chain is built from TRBV27 and TRBJ2-7; 8 bases fit TRBD1. V was clipped by 8 bases and J by 6 bases; unmatched bases: 9. Germline CDR1 MNHEY, CDR2 SMNVEV (reference sequence). The CDR3 is made up of 13 amino acids. This CDR3 is CASGWTGKGEQYF. The CDR3 DNA follows: TGTGCCAGCGGATGGACAGGGAAGGGCGAGCAGTACTTC.

This clonotype has a count of ten or more. V is TRBV6-2 or TRBV6-3 and J is TRBJ2-7, with TRBD2 as a possible D gene (6 bases). Trimming removed 0 bases from V and 3 bases from J, with 6 bases in between. Germline values: CDR1 MNHEY, CDR2 SVGEGT. CDR3 length: 13 residues. The CDR3 protein is CASSYSTSYEQYF. The CDR3 DNA sequence: TGTGCCAGCAGTTACTCGACTAGCTACGAGCAGTACTTC.

This clonotype has ten or more counts. The V gene is TRBV7-2, the J gene TRBJ1-2, with D maybe TRBD1 (5 bases). The CDR3 length is 17 residues. CDR1 is SGHTA and CDR2 is FQGNSA in the germline V gene. V shed 4 bases and J shed 4 bases, with 22 bases lying between them. The chain's CDR3 is CASSSRQLASTIYGYTF. In DNA, the CDR3 is TGTGCCAGCAGCTCCAGACAGCTAGCCTCGACCATCTATGGCTACACCTTC.

There are a few counts of this clonotype. The gene calls are TRBV4-1 and TRBJ2-3, with 12 bases aligning to TRBD1. Looked up from germline, CDR1 is MGHRA and CDR2 is YSYEKL. The CDR3 consists of 16 residues. V was pared by 2 bases and J by 4 bases, with 4 bases of the junction left unmatched. CDR3 loop: CASSQSGQGAADTQYF. CDR3 sequence (DNA): TGCGCCAGCAGCCAATCGGGACAGGGGGCCGCAGATACGCAGTATTTT.

The genes are TRBV5-1 and TRBJ2-1; TRBD1 matches 7 bases. After removal of 5 bases from V and 5 bases from J, the junction contained 10 bases not matched to a gene. Germline V gene lookup returns CDR1 SGHRS and CDR2 YFSETQ. This CDR3 is 15 amino acids long. CDR3 protein: CASRMGPTGDNEQFF. CDR3 DNA: TGCGCCAGCAGAATGGGTCCTACAGGGGACAATGAGCAGTTCTTC.

The sample holds one count of this clonotype. A much larger clone lies one base from this, so it may be a read error. V and J are TRBV5-5 and TRBJ2-3, with D uncertain. The CDR3 totals 14 residues. Germline-derived CDR1 and CDR2 are SGHKS and YYEKEE (reference sequence). CDR3 sequence: CASSYPANTDTEYF. CDR3 nucleotide sequence: TGTGCCAGCAGCTACCCAGCGAACACAGATACGGAGTATTTT.

This clonotype was counted at least ten times. This chain connects TRBV9 to TRBJ2-7, with D perhaps TRBD1 or TRBD2 (5 bases each). V was clipped by 3 bases and J by 0 bases, with 22 bases between them. CDR1 and CDR2 from the germline V gene are SGDLS and YYNGEE. This CDR3 has 18 amino acids. CDR3 nucleotide sequence: TGTGCCAGCAGCGAGGGCCCCTCTGGGACGGGAAGCTCCTACGAGCAGTACTTC. This encodes CASSEGPSGTGSSYEQYF.

This clonotype was seen ten or more times. The chain recombines TRBV20-1 with TRBJ2-3; the match to TRBD2 covers 10 bases. CDR3 length equals 14 residues. CDR1 DFQATT and CDR2 SNEGSKA come from the germline V gene (reference sequence). Trimming at V came to 5 bases and at J to 0 bases, leaving 2 bases not matched to a gene. CDR3: CSAETSGSTDTQYF. CDR3 nucleotides: TGCAGTGCTGAGACTAGCGGGAGCACAGATACGCAGTATTTT.

Many counts were recorded for this clonotype. The chain is built from TRBV12-3 or TRBV12-4 and TRBJ2-3; TRBD2 aligns across 9 bases. V was clipped by 6 bases and J by 4 bases; unmatched bases: 11. The CDR3 contains 16 residues. CDR3 sequence: CASRPDERGAPDTQYF. The DNA of the CDR3 is TGTGCCAGCAGGCCGGATGAGCGGGGGGCCCCAGATACGCAGTATTTT.